The 23 T cell receptor beta chains presented below share a single source sample, sequenced in a study of T cell repertoires in cytomegalovirus infection. TCRdb passed the reads through MiXCR, listing each CDR3 protein once. The table includes some 320,000 distinct CDR3 sequences, 8% to 10% detected once. The sequencing sample was made of PBMCs. The source is a human donor in good health (CMV status not recorded). Some clones in this sample may be carry-over from other donors' samples.

There are many counts of this clonotype. The chain recombines TRBV11-2 with TRBJ2-5, with 8 bases identical to TRBD1. The V and J ends lost 4 bases and 5 bases, in that order; junction bases with no gene match: 6. The CDR3 has 14 amino acids. Germline CDR1 reads SGHAT; CDR2 reads FQNNGV. CDR3 sequence: CASSYDRGGETQYF. The DNA of the CDR3 is TGTGCCAGCAGCTATGACAGGGGCGGCGAGACCCAGTACTTC.

This clonotype was found a few times. The chain links TRBV27 to TRBJ1-6; D unresolved. V shed 6 bases and J shed 1 base, with 7 bases lying between them. This CDR3 is built from 14 residues. Germline lookup yields CDR1 MNHEY and CDR2 SMNVEV (reference sequence). The CDR3 bases are TGTGCCAGCAGGGGCATTTCCTATAATTCACCCCTCCACTTT. Its protein product is CASRGISYNSPLHF.

This clonotype was recorded many times. A junction end diverges from the germline sequence, so it may reflect a read error. The V call is TRBV12-3 or TRBV12-4, the J call TRBJ1-1; D gene unclear. The CDR3 consists of 13 residues. CDR3 protein: CASSPPERREVFF. CDR3 bases: TGTGCCAGCAGCCCCCCCGAAAGGCGAGAAGTTTTCTTT.

In this sample, this clonotype turned up a few times. The genes are TRBV10-3 and TRBJ2-5; 8 bases match TRBD2. Germline loops: CDR1 ENHRY, CDR2 SYGVKD. There are 16 residues in the CDR3. V shed 10 bases and J 5 bases; nucleotides not matched to a gene: 18. The DNA of the CDR3 is TGTGCCACCCACCCCGCAGGCGGGAGGACGGGGGAGACCCAGTACTTC. Encoded protein: CATHPAGGRTGETQYF.

In this sample, this clonotype turned up many times. The rearrangement links TRBV4-2 to TRBJ2-1; TRBD2 is a possible D gene (6 bases). The CDR3 consists of 16 residues. Trimming shortened V by 0 bases and J by 0 bases, and 9 bases separated the two germline ends. CDR1 LGHNA and CDR2 YNFKEQ come from the germline V gene. In nucleotides, the CDR3 is TGTGCCAGCAGCCAAGAGCTGGGGGGCTCCTACAATGAGCAGTTCTTC. Its translation: CASSQELGGSYNEQFF.

A few counts support this clonotype. The chain recombines TRBV7-2 with TRBJ1-4; D ambiguous. The CDR3 totals 15 residues. V was trimmed by 5 bases and J by 3 bases, leaving 13 bases between them. From germline, CDR1 is SGHTA and CDR2 FQGNSA. The CDR3 coding sequence is TGTGCCAGCAGCCGAGGGAACACAGCTAATGAAAAACTGTTTTTT. Translating gives CASSRGNTANEKLFF.

This rearrangement joins TRBV3-1 to TRBJ1-1; D is perhaps TRBD1 (5 bases). Germline V gives CDR1 LGHDT, CDR2 YNNKEL (reference sequence). The CDR3 runs to 15 residues. Between the trimmed V and J ends, which lost 2 bases and 4 bases, there was a span of 14 bases. CDR3: CASSQPGLSFTEAFF. As DNA, the CDR3 is TGTGCCAGCAGCCAACCGGGACTTTCGTTCACTGAAGCTTTCTTT. Supplemented by reference TRBV3-1 and TRBJ1-1, the full variable domain reads DTAVSQTPKYLVTQMGNDKSIKCEQNLGHDTMYWYKQDSKKFLKIMFSYNNKELIINETVPNRFSPKSPDKAHLNLHINSLELGDSAVYFCASSQPGLSFTEAFFGQGTRLTVV.

The chain has TRBV27 and TRBJ1-2, with 7 bases that match TRBD1. The CDR3 has 17 residues. Trimming at V came to 3 bases and at J to 3 bases, leaving 13 bases not matched to a gene. The V gene's germline CDR1 is MNHEY and CDR2 SMNVEV (reference sequence). The CDR3 DNA sequence: TGTGCCAGCAGTTTCCTCCCCCCGGGACAGTCCTACTATGGCTACACCTTC. As protein: CASSFLPPGQSYYGYTF.

The table lists this clonotype with many counts. The chain links TRBV15 to TRBJ1-1; D uncertain. CDR3 length equals 14 residues. The ends were cut back, 5 bases at V and 1 base at J, with 11 bases in the middle. Germline values: CDR1 LNHNV, CDR2 YYDKDF (reference sequence). The CDR3, as DNA: TGTGCCACCAGCCGTCGAGACCGGAACACTGAAGCTTTCTTT. Translation gives CATSRRDRNTEAFF.

This clonotype was seen a few times. This rearrangement joins TRBV18 to TRBJ1-5; no definite D call. This CDR3 contains 15 residues. Germline V gene lookup returns CDR1 KGHSH and CDR2 LQKENI. V lost 2 bases and J lost 2, with 10 bases in between. In DNA form, the CDR3 reads TGTGCCAGCTCACCAGGTCTGCAGGGCAATCAGCCCCAGCATTTT. Amino acid sequence: CASSPGLQGNQPQHF.

This clonotype was counted only a few times. This chain links TRBV2 with TRBJ1-6; weak D call: TRBD1 (5 bases). Between the trimmed V and J ends, which lost 6 bases and 10 bases, there was a span of 25 bases. This CDR3 is 17 amino acids long. Germline V CDR1 and CDR2: SNHLY, FYNNEI. CDR3 DNA: TGTGCCAGCAGCGAAATTTACGGGACGAAGGTGTTATCACCCCTCCACTTT. Translating gives CASSEIYGTKVLSPLHF.

Points on this clonotype: At one end, the junction sequence differs from germline, possibly due to a read error. The rearrangement joins TRBV5-5 to TRBJ1-4; weak D call: TRBD1 (6 bases). This CDR3 is 14 amino acids long. CDR1 SGHKS and CDR2 YYEKEE come from the germline V gene (reference sequence). Here the CDR3 reads CASSSTGEEEKLIF. The CDR3 DNA follows: TGTGCCAGCAGCTCGACAGGCGAGGAAGAAAAACTGATTTTT.

The J gene is TRBJ2-2, the V gene TRBV5-1; D is unresolved. CDR1 SGHRS and CDR2 YFSETQ come from the germline V gene. Trimming cost V 0 bases and J 7 bases, with 13 bases left between them. This CDR3 has 15 residues. CDR3 DNA: TGCGCCAGCAGCTTGGGCGGCCCCCAGGACGGGGAGCTGTTTTTT. It codes for CASSLGGPQDGELFF.

This clonotype has ten or more counts. The rearrangement links TRBV7-2 to TRBJ2-1, with 7 bases lining up with TRBD1. With V trimmed by 1 base and J by 4 bases, 10 bases remained unmatched. This CDR3 comprises 17 residues. Germline assignment: CDR1 SGHTA and CDR2 FQGNSA. In nucleotides, the CDR3 is TGTGCCAGCAGCTTAGGGGGCTGGACAGGCCAGTACAATGAGCAGTTCTTC. Translating it yields CASSLGGWTGQYNEQFF.

There are a few counts of this clonotype. The chain recombines TRBV20-1 with TRBJ2-2; 10 positions match TRBD2. Germline assignment: CDR1 DFQATT and CDR2 SNEGSKA (reference sequence). V gave up 1 base and J gave up 5 bases; unmatched junction bases: 10. CDR3 length equals 17 residues. The CDR3 region is CSARGLASGRSTGELFF. The CDR3 nucleotides are TGCAGTGCTAGAGGATTGGCTAGCGGGAGAAGTACCGGGGAGCTGTTTTTT.

There are many counts of this clonotype. This sequence joins TRBV7-9 and TRBJ2-7; 8 bases line up with TRBD1. The CDR3 has 15 amino acids. Per germline, CDR1 SEHNR and CDR2 FQNEAQ (reference sequence). V shed 2 bases and J 5 bases; nucleotides not matched to a gene: 8. This CDR3 is CASSLTGQGKDEQYF. For the CDR3, the DNA is TGTGCCAGCAGCTTAACCGGACAGGGCAAAGACGAGCAGTACTTC.

This clonotype has just a few counts. The chain is built from TRBV6-5 and TRBJ1-2; unclear D gene. The germline V and J ends were trimmed by 4 bases and 2 bases, with 11 bases remaining between them. The CDR3 consists of 14 residues. Germline CDR1 MNHEY, CDR2 SVGAGI. CDR3 region: CASSLAETNYGYTF. CDR3 sequence (DNA): TGTGCCAGCAGTTTAGCCGAAACGAACTATGGCTACACCTTC.

Many counts were recorded for this clonotype. The genes are TRBV5-4 and TRBJ2-5; TRBD2 might be the D (5 bases). This CDR3 comprises 14 residues. Germline CDR1 SGHNT, CDR2 YYREEE (reference sequence). The V gene lost 0 bases and the J gene lost 2 bases, with 8 bases spanning the gap. The CDR3 is CASSLESGQETQYF. The CDR3 coding sequence is TGTGCCAGCAGCTTGGAGTCGGGGCAAGAGACCCAGTACTTC.

The V call is TRBV7-3, the J call TRBJ1-1; D is ambiguous. This CDR3 has 13 amino acids. Trimming cost V 6 bases and J 1 base, with 9 bases left between them. CDR1 SGHTA and CDR2 FQGTGA come from the germline V gene. Here the CDR3 reads CASRSGPNTEAFF. The CDR3 coding sequence is TGTGCCAGCAGATCCGGGCCGAACACTGAAGCTTTCTTT.

The rearrangement uses TRBV7-2 and TRBJ2-5; 7 positions agree with TRBD2. Germline V gene sequence: CDR1 SGHTA, CDR2 FQGNSA. With V trimmed by 4 bases and J by 5 bases, 7 bases remained unmatched. The CDR3 runs 14 residues. CDR3 DNA: TGTGCCAGCAGCTCAAACTGGGGAGGGGAGACCCAGTACTTC. This encodes CASSSNWGGETQYF.

This clonotype was observed at least ten times. This chain links TRBV12-3 or TRBV12-4 with TRBJ1-4; weak D call: TRBD1 (5 bases). This CDR3 has 16 amino acids. V was shortened by 3 bases and J by 3 bases, with 14 bases between the two germline ends. The CDR3 sequence is CASSLDGTPANEKLFF. In DNA form, the CDR3 reads TGTGCCAGCAGTTTGGACGGGACTCCAGCTAATGAAAAACTGTTTTTT.

This clonotype was seen repeatedly, ten times or more. The chain couples TRBV7-3 to TRBJ2-5; 8 positions agree with TRBD2. J gave up 2 bases and V 5 bases, and 7 bases lay outside the gene matches. From germline, CDR1 is SGHTA and CDR2 FQGTGA. This CDR3 is 15 amino acids long. In DNA form, the CDR3 reads TGTGCCAGCAGCCCCAGCGGGGGACCACAAGAGACCCAGTACTTC. Translating it yields CASSPSGGPQETQYF.

This clonotype was counted between two and nine times. This chain joins TRBV7-3 and TRBJ2-1; 8 bases agree with TRBD1. The CDR3 sequence is 14 residues long. From germline, CDR1 is SGHTA and CDR2 FQGTGA. The ends lost 5 bases at V and 8 bases at J; junction bases unmatched: 8. In nucleotides, the CDR3 is TGTGCCAGCAGCCTTGGGACAGGAGGCGATGAGCAGTTCTTC. Encoded protein: CASSLGTGGDEQFF.